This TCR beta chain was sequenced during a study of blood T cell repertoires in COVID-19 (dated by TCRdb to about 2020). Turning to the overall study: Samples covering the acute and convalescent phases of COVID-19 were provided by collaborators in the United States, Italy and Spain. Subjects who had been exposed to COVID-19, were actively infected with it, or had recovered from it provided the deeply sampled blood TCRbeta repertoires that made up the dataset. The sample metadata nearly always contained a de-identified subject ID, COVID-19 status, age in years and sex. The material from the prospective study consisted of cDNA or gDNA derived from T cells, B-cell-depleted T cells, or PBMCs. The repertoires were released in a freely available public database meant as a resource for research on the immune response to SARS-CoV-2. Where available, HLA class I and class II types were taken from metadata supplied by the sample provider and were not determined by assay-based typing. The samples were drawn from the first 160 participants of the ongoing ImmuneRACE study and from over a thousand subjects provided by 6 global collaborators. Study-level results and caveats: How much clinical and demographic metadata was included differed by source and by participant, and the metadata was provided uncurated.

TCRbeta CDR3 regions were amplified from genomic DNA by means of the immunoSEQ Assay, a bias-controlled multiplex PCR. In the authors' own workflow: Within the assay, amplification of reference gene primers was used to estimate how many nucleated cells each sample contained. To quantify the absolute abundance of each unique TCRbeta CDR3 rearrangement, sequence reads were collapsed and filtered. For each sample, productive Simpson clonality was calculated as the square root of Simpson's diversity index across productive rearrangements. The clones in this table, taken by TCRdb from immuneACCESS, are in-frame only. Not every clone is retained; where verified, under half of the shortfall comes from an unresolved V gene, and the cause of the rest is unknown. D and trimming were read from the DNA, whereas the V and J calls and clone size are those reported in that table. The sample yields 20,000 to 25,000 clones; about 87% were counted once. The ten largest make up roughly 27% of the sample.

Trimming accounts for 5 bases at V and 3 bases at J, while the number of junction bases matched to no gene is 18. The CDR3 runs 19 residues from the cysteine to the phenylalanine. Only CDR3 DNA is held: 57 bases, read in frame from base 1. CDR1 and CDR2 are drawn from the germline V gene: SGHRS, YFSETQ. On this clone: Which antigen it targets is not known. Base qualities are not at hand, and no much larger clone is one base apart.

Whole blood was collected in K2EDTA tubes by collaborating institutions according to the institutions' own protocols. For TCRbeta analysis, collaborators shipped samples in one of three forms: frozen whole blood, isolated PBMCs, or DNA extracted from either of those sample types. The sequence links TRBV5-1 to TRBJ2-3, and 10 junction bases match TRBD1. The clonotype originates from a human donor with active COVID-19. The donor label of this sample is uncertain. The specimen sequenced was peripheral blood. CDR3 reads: CASRYRTGGTPLGTDTQYF. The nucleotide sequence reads TGCGCCAGCAGATACCGGACAGGGGGAACCCCTCTAGGGACAGATACGCAGTATTTT. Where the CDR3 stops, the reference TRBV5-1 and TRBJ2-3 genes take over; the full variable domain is KAGVTQTPRYLIKTRGQQVTLSCSPISGHRSVSWYQQTPGQGLQFLFEYFSETQRNKGNFPGRFSGRQFSNSRSEMNVSTLELGDSALYLCASRYRTGGTPLGTDTQYFGPGTRLTVL.